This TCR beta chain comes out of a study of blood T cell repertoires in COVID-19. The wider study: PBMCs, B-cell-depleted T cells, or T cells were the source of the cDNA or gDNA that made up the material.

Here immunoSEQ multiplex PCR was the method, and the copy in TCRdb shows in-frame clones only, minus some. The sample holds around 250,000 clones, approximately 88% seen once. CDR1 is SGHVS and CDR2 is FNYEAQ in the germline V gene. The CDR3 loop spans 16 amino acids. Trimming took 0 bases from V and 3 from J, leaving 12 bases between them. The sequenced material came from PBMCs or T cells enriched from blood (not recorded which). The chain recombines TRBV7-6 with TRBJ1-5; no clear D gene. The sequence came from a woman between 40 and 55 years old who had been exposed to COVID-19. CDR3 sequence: CASSLAAGNNNQPQHF. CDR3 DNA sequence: TGTGCCAGCAGCTTAGCCGCGGGAAACAACAATCAGCCCCAGCATTTT.